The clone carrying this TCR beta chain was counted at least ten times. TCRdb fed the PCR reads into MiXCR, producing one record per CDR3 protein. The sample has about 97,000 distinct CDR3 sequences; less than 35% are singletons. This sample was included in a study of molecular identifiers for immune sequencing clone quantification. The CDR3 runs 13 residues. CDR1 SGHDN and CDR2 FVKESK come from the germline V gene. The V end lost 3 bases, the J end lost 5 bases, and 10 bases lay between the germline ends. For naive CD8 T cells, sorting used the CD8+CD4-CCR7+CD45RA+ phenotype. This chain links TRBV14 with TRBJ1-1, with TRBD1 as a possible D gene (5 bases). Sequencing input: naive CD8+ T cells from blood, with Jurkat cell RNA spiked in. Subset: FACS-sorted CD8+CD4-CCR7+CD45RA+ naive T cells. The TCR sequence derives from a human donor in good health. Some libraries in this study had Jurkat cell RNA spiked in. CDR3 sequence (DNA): TGTGCCAGCAGCCATGGGGGGTGGACTGAAGCTTTCTTT. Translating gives CASSHGGWTEAFF.